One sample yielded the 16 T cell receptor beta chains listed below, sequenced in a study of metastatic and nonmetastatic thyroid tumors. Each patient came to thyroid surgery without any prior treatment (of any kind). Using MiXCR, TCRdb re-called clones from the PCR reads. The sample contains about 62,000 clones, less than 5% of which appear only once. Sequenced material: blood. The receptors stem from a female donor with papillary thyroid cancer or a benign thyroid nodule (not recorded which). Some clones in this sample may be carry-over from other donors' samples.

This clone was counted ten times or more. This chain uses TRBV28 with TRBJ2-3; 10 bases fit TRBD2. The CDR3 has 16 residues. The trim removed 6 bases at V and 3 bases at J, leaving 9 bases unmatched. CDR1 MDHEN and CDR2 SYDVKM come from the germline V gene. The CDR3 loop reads CASSRMSGRATDTQYF. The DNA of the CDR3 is TGTGCCAGCAGCCGGATGAGCGGGAGGGCGACAGATACGCAGTATTTT.

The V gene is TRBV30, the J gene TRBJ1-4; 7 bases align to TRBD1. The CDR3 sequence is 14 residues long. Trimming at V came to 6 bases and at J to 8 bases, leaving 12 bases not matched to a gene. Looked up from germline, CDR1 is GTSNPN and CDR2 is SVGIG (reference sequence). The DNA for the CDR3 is TGTGCCTGCCTTTCCGGGACAGAAGCCGAAAAACTGTTTTTT. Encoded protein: CACLSGTEAEKLFF.

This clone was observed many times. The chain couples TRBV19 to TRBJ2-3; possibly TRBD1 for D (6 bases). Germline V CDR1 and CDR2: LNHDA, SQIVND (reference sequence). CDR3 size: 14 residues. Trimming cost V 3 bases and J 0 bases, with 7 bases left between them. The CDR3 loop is CASSMGHSTDTQYF. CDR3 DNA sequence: TGTGCCAGTAGTATGGGACATAGCACAGATACGCAGTATTTT.

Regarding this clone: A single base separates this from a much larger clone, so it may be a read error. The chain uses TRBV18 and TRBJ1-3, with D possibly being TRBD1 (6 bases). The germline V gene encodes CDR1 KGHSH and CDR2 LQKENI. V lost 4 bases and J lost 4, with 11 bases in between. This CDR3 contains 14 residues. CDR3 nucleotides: TGTGCCAGCTCACTAGGACAGTGGGGAAACACCATATATTTT. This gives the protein CASSLGQWGNTIYF.

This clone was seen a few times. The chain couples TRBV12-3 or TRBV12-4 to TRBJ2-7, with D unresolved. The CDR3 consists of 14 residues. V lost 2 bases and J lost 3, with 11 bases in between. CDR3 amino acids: CASSLTDRFYEQYF. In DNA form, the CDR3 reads TGTGCCAGCAGTTTAACGGACCGATTCTACGAGCAGTACTTC.

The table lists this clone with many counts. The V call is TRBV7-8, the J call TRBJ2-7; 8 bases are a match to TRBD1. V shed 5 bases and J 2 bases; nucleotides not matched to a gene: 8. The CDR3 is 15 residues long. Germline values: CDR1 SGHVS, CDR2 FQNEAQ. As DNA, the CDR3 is TGTGCCAGCAGCCGGGGTGGACAGGGCGCCTACGAGCAGTACTTC. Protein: CASSRGGQGAYEQYF.

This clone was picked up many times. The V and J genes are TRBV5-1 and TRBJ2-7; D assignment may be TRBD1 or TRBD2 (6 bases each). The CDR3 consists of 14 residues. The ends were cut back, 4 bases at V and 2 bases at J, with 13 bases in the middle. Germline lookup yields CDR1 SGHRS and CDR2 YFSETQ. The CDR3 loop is CASSQAGHPYEQYF. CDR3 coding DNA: TGCGCCAGCAGCCAGGCGGGACACCCCTACGAGCAGTACTTC. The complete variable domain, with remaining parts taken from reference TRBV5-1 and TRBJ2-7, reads KAGVTQTPRYLIKTRGQQVTLSCSPISGHRSVSWYQQTPGQGLQFLFEYFSETQRNKGNFPGRFSGRQFSNSRSEMNVSTLELGDSALYLCASSQAGHPYEQYFGPGTRLTVT.

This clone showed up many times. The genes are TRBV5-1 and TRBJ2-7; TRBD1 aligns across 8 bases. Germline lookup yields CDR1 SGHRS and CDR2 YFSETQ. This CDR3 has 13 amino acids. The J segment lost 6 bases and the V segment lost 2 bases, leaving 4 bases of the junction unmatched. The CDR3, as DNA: TGCGCCAGCAGCTTTCAGGGGGCCGGCGAGCAGTACTTC. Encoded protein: CASSFQGAGEQYF.

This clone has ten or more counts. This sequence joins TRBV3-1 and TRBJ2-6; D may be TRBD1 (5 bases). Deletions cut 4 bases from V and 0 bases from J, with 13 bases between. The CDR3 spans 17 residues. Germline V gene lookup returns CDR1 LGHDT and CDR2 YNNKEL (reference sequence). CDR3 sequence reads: CASSLNAGNSGANVLTF. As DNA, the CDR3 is TGTGCCAGCAGCCTGAATGCAGGGAACTCTGGGGCCAACGTCCTGACTTTC.

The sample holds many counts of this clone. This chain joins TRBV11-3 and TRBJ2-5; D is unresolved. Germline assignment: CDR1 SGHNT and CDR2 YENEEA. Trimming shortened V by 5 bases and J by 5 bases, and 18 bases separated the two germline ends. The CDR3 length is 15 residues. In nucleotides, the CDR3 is TGTGCCAGCAGCCTTCCTTGGACCCCCAGGGAGACCCAGTACTTC. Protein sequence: CASSLPWTPRETQYF.

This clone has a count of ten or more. CDR3 sequence (DNA): TGTGCCAGCAGAGAGGCTAGCAATGAGCAGTTCTTC. This gives the protein CASREASNEQFF. The rearrangement uses TRBV2 and TRBJ2-1, with D uncertain. Germline CDR1 and CDR2: SNHLY and FYNNEI. V lost 6 bases and J lost 6, with 9 bases in between. The CDR3 loop spans 12 amino acids.

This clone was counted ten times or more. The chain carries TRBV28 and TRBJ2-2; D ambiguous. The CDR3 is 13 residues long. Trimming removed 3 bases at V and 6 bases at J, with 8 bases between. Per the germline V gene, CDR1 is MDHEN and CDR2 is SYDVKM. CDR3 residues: CASSLELPGELFF. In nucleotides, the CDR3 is TGTGCCAGCAGTTTGGAACTACCCGGGGAGCTGTTTTTT.

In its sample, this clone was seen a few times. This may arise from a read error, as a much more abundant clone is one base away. This chain's CDR3 is CASIALLAGEGTQYF. The CDR3 DNA sequence: TGTGCCAGTATTGCTTTACTAGCGGGGGAAGGGACCCAGTACTTC. V is TRBV19 and J is TRBJ2-5, with TRBD2 identical over 11 bases. V was clipped by 7 bases and J by 7 bases; unmatched bases: 11. CDR3 length equals 15 residues. Germline V CDR1 and CDR2: LNHDA, SQIVND (reference sequence).

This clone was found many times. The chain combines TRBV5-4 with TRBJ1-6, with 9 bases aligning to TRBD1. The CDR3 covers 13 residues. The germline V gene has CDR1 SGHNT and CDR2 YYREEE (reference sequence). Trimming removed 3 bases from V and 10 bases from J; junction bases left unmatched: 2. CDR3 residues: CASSWGQGSPLHF. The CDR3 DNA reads TGTGCCAGCAGCTGGGGACAGGGCTCACCCCTCCACTTT.

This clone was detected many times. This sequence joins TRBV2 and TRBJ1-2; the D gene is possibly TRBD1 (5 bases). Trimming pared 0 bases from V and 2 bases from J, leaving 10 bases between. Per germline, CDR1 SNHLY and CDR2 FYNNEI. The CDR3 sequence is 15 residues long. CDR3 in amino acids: CASSEASGRNYGYTF. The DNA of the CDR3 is TGTGCCAGCAGTGAAGCGTCGGGACGGAACTATGGCTACACCTTC.

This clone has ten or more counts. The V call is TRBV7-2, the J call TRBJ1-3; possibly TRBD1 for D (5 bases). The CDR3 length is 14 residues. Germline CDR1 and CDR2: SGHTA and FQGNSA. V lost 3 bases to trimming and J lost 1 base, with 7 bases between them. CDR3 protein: CASSFRVSGNTIYF. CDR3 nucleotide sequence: TGTGCCAGCAGCTTCAGGGTTTCTGGAAACACCATATATTTT.